These 13 T cell receptor beta chains originate from one sample sequenced in a study of vaccination and CD4 T cells after COVID-19. For these receptors, no antigen is known. The Oncomine TCR Beta short-read assay was applied to DNA of cultured CD4+ T cells. TCRdb re-called the PCR reads with MiXCR, one entry per CDR3 protein. The profile covers about 4,000 distinct CDR3 sequences, with 21% appearing a single time and less than 25% taken by the ten largest. Treatment reported: approximately nine-day PBMC culture with coronavirus spike peptide pools or control peptides (ViraFEST assay). The sample taken for sequencing was CD4+ T cells from blood, cultured in vitro. The receptor source for this set is a human donor who had recovered from COVID-19.

This clonotype was observed a handful of times. The chain is built from TRBV6-1 and TRBJ2-2; TRBD2 might be the D (6 bases). CDR1 MNHNS and CDR2 SASEGT come from the germline V gene. The CDR3 length is 16 residues. The V end was cut by 5 bases, the J end by 5 bases, with 18 bases between. The CDR3 region is CASSRLGTRGTGELFF. The CDR3 DNA reads as TGTGCCAGCAGTCGCCTCGGGACTCGAGGGACCGGGGAGCTGTTTTTT.

The rearrangement joins TRBV10-3 to TRBJ2-7; 8 bases are shared with TRBD2. The ends lost 0 bases at V and 6 bases at J; junction bases unmatched: 7. The CDR3 length is 15 residues. Germline V gene lookup returns CDR1 ENHRY and CDR2 SYGVKD. The CDR3 sequence is CAISESTGGTGEQYF. The CDR3 DNA follows: TGTGCCATCAGTGAGTCAACGGGGGGGACGGGCGAGCAGTACTTC.

Sample share makes this clonotype large (0.1 to 1%). The CDR3 sequence is CASAMSGNQPQHF. In nucleotides, the CDR3 is TGTGCCAGCGCCATGAGTGGCAATCAGCCCCAGCATTTT. V usage is TRBV7-2 and J usage is TRBJ1-5; D remains ambiguous. V was trimmed by 8 bases and J by 2 bases, leaving 10 bases between them. The V gene's germline CDR1 is SGHTA and CDR2 FQGNSA. This CDR3 has 13 amino acids. Supplemented by reference TRBV7-2 and TRBJ1-5, the full variable domain reads GAGVSQSPSNKVTEKGKDVELRCDPISGHTALYWYRQSLGQGLEFLIYFQGNSAPDKSGLPSDRFSAERTGGSVSTLTIQRTQQEDSAVYLCASAMSGNQPQHFGDGTRLSIL.

The rearrangement links TRBV11-1 to TRBJ1-1, with D perhaps TRBD1 (6 bases). The CDR3 runs to 12 residues. The germline V gene encodes CDR1 SGHAT and CDR2 FQDESV (reference sequence). The ends were cut back, 3 bases at V and 11 bases at J, with 13 bases in the middle. The CDR3 bases are TGTGCCAGCAGCTTGGGGACATCCGCCGCTTTCTTT. It encodes CASSLGTSAAFF. The full variable domain, completed using reference TRBV11-1 and TRBJ1-1, is EAEVAQSPRYKITEKSQAVAFWCDPISGHATLYWYRQILGQGPELLVQFQDESVVDDSQLPKDRFSAERLKGVDSTLKIQPAELGDSAMYLCASSLGTSAAFFGQGTRLTVV.

By its share, this clonotype is large (0.1 to 1%). The chain couples TRBV20-1 to TRBJ1-3; TRBD1 might be the D (5 bases). Germline values: CDR1 DFQATT, CDR2 SNEGSKA (reference sequence). V was trimmed by 1 base and J by 8 bases, leaving 12 bases between them. The CDR3 length is 13 residues. CDR3 sequence reads: CSARGRRAYTIYF. The CDR3 DNA is TGCAGTGCTAGAGGGCGCAGGGCGTACACCATATATTTT.

This clonotype has only a few counts. V gene TRBV20-1 combines with J gene TRBJ2-7; 7 bases match TRBD2. V lost 0 bases, J lost 5 bases, and 7 bases stayed unmatched. In germline, CDR1 is DFQATT, CDR2 SNEGSKA (reference sequence). The CDR3 contains 14 residues. CDR3 sequence reads: CSARDGGGWDEQYF. The CDR3 DNA reads as TGCAGTGCTAGAGATGGGGGGGGGTGGGACGAGCAGTACTTC.

Only a few counts were recorded for this clonotype. The chain employs TRBV7-3 and TRBJ2-3; D not resolved. V dropped 5 bases and J dropped 2 bases, with 14 bases sitting between them. The CDR3 loop spans 15 amino acids. CDR1 and CDR2 from the germline V gene are SGHTA and FQGTGA. Here the CDR3 reads CASSRGPLDTDTQYF. CDR3 nucleotide sequence: TGTGCCAGCAGCCGCGGACCACTCGACACAGATACGCAGTATTTT. Full variable domain (outside the CDR3, taken from reference TRBV7-3 and TRBJ2-3): GAGVSQTPSNKVTEKGKYVELRCDPISGHTALYWYRQSLGQGPEFLIYFQGTGAADDSGLPNDRFFAVRPEGSVSTLKIQRTERGDSAVYLCASSRGPLDTDTQYFGPGTRLTVL.

This clonotype ranks as medium-sized. This chain connects TRBV7-9 to TRBJ2-7; the D call may be TRBD1 or TRBD2 (7 bases each). The CDR3 spans 15 residues. CDR1 is SEHNR, CDR2 FQNEAQ, per germline (reference sequence). V gave up 6 bases and J gave up 7 bases, with 22 bases separating them. The CDR3 here is CASRPDRPPGGEQYF. CDR3 bases: TGTGCCAGCAGACCGGACAGGCCCCCCGGGGGGGAGCAGTACTTC.

V is TRBV20-1 and J is TRBJ2-5, with TRBD2 identical over 11 bases. Germline CDR1 DFQATT, CDR2 SNEGSKA (reference sequence). The CDR3 loop spans 14 amino acids. J was trimmed by 5 bases and V by 3 bases; bases with no gene match: 5. The CDR3 nucleotides are TGCAGTGCTAGGACTAGCGGGGCCTCTGAGACCCAGTACTTC. It yields the protein CSARTSGASETQYF.

The rearrangement links TRBV19 to TRBJ1-2, with D uncertain. This CDR3 has 12 residues. V lost 5 bases and J 5 bases, leaving 9 bases between the germline ends. Germline CDR1 is LNHDA and CDR2 is SQIVND (reference sequence). The CDR3 DNA is TGTGCCAGTAGTCTCCTTGGGTATGGCTACACCTTC. Its translation is CASSLLGYGYTF.

By share of the sample, this clonotype is medium-sized (0.01 to 0.1%). The V gene is TRBV12-3 or TRBV12-4, the J gene TRBJ1-2; tentative D call: TRBD1 (5 bases). The CDR3 loop spans 13 amino acids. Trimming took 5 bases from V and 5 from J, leaving 12 bases between them. In nucleotides, the CDR3 is TGTGCCAGCAGTCCGGGACCGTGGTATGGCTACACCTTC. This gives the protein CASSPGPWYGYTF.

The chain carries TRBV6-1 and TRBJ2-7; D perhaps matches TRBD2 (5 bases). The CDR3 contains 13 residues. Trimming stripped 6 bases from V and 0 bases from J, with 9 bases between. CDR1 and CDR2 from the germline V gene are MNHNS and SASEGT. The CDR3 loop is CASSQAASYEQYF. CDR3 in DNA: TGTGCCAGCAGCCAAGCGGCCTCCTACGAGCAGTACTTC.

In its sample, this clonotype ranks as medium-sized. The genes are TRBV11-2 and TRBJ1-2; D is possibly TRBD1 (5 bases). The CDR3 extends over 12 amino acids. V was cut by 4 bases and J by 8 bases, with 11 bases left in between. Germline V gene sequence: CDR1 SGHAT, CDR2 FQNNGV. CDR3 in amino acids: CASSYLGGGYTF. The CDR3, as DNA: TGTGCCAGCAGCTACCTGGGGGGGGGCTACACCTTC.